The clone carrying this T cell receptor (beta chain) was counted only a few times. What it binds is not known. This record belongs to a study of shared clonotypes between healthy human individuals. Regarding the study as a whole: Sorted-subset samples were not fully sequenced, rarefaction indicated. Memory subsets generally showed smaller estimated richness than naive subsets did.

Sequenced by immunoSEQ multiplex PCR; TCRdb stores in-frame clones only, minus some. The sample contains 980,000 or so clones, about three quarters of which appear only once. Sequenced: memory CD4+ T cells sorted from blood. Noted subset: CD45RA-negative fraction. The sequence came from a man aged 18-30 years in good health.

CDR3: CASSFRTGGGQPQHF. In DNA form, the CDR3 reads TGTGCCAGCAGTTTCCGGACAGGGGGCGGACAGCCCCAGCATTTT. The rearrangement joins TRBV6-5 to TRBJ1-5; 11 bases match TRBD1. The junction had 6 bases not matched to a gene; V was cut back by 4 bases and J by 7 bases. Germline V gives CDR1 MNHEY, CDR2 SVGAGI. The CDR3 loop spans 15 amino acids.